This T cell receptor (beta chain) is from a study of cytomegalovirus exposure and HLA in healthy donors. Study-level findings and limits: A prior analysis recorded that most TCR beta V segments were productive about 87% or about 30% of the time. Later analysis associated a missense DCLRE1C variant with TCR beta V- and J-gene trimming.

PCR amplification relied on 60 Vbeta primers (plus 13 Jbeta primers). How the authors handled the data: Around 11 million of tens of millions of unique TCR beta chains were shared, per a later count. Sequenced by immunoSEQ multiplex PCR; TCRdb stores in-frame clones only, minus some. V and J calls and clone size are given by that table; D and trimming were obtained from the DNA. The table has 120,000 to 150,000 clones, approximately 78% seen once. Worth noting for this clone: What it binds is unknown.

The specimen was PBMCs. This clonotype was obtained from a man between 35 and 55 years old in good health and CMV-seropositive.

The CDR3 DNA is TGCGCCAGCCGTCTGGCGGGAGCTACCCCCTACGAGCAGTACTTC. Amino acids: CASRLAGATPYEQYF. The rearrangement joins TRBV5-1 to TRBJ2-7, with 7 bases matching TRBD2. Per the germline V gene, CDR1 is SGHRS and CDR2 is YFSETQ. The CDR3 sequence is 15 residues long. With V trimmed by 7 bases and J by 2 bases, 12 bases remained unmatched.